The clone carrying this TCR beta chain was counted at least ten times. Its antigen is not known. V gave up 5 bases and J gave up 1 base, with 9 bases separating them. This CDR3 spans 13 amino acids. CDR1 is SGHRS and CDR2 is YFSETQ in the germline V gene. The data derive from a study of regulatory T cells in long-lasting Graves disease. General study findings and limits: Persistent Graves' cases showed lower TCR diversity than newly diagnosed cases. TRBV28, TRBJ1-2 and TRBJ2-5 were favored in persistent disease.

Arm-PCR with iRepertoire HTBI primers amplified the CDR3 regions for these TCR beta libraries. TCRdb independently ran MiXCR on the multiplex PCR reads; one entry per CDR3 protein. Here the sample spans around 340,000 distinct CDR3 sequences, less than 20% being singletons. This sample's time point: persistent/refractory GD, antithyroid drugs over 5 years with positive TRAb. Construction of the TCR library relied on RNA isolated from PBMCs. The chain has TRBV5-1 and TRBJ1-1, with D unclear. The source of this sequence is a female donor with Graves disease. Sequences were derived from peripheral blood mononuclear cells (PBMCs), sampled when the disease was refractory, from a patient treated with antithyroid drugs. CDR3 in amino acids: CASRVETNTEAFF. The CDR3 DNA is TGCGCCAGCAGGGTGGAGACGAACACTGAAGCTTTCTTT.